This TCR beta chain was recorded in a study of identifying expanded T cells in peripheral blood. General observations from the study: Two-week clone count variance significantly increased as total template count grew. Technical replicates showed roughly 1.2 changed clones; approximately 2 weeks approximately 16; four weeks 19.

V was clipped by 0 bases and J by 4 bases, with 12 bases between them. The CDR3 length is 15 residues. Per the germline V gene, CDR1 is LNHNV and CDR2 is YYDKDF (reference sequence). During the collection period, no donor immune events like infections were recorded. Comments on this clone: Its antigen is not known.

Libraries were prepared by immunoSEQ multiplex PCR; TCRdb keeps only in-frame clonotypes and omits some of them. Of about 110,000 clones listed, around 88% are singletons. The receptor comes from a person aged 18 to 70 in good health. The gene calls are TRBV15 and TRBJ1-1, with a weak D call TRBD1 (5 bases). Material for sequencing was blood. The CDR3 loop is CATSRDKNGGTEAFF. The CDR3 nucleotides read TGTGCCACCAGCAGAGATAAAAATGGGGGCACTGAAGCTTTCTTT. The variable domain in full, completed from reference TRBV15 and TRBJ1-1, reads DAMVIQNPRYQVTQFGKPVTLSCSQTLNHNVMYWYQQKSSQAPKLLFHYYDKDFNNEADTPDNFQSRRPNTSFCFLDIRSPGLGDTAMYLCATSRDKNGGTEAFFGQGTRLTVV.